Listed below are T cell receptor beta chains from one sample, sequenced in a study of T cell repertoires in aging, cancer and after chemotherapy. TCRdb reanalysed the multiplex PCR reads using MiXCR and keeps one entry per CDR3 protein. In the table there are hundreds of distinct CDR3 sequences, over 80% of which are singletons. The material sequenced was blood. These receptors originate from a human donor with a solid tumor. CDR3s include the opening cysteine and the closing phenylalanine or tryptophan. Fields, in order: CDR3 DNA, CDR3 protein, J gene, D gene, V gene, clone size. D genes are given only for firm matches. Clone size is given for some rows only: seen once, a few or many times, or a class if the clone is expanded.

CDR3nt: TGTGCCAGCAGTTGGAAAGGCCTTAGCTCCTACAATGAGCAGTTCTTC
CDR3aa: CASSWKGLSSYNEQFF
j_gene: TRBJ2-1
d_gene: -
v_gene: TRBV27
abundance: once

CDR3nt: TGTGCCAGTAGTAGTAATGTGGGGGCCTACAATGAGCAGTTCTTC
CDR3aa: CASSSNVGAYNEQFF
j_gene: TRBJ2-1
d_gene: -
v_gene: TRBV19
abundance: -

CDR3nt: TGCAGCGCGAGGGACAGGGGGCTTGAGACCCAGTACTTC
CDR3aa: CSARDRGLETQYF
j_gene: TRBJ2-5
d_gene: TRBD1
v_gene: TRBV29-1
abundance: -

CDR3nt: TGCAGCGTTGAACGCGCTCGGATCTACAATGAGCAGTTCTTC
CDR3aa: CSVERARIYNEQFF
j_gene: TRBJ2-1
d_gene: -
v_gene: TRBV29-1
abundance: -

CDR3nt: TGTGCCAGCAGCTTGTTCGTGGGCGAGGCCAAAAACATTCAGTACTTC
CDR3aa: CASSLFVGEAKNIQYF
j_gene: TRBJ2-4
d_gene: -
v_gene: TRBV5-6
abundance: -

CDR3nt: TGTGCCAGCAGTGAAGCGCTGGGGACAGATACGCAGTATTTT
CDR3aa: CASSEALGTDTQYF
j_gene: TRBJ2-3
d_gene: -
v_gene: TRBV6-1
abundance: -

CDR3nt: TGTGCCAGCAGTTACTTAGCTAGCGGTAACTACGAGCAGTACTTC
CDR3aa: CASSYLASGNYEQYF
j_gene: TRBJ2-7
d_gene: TRBD2
v_gene: TRBV6-5
abundance: -

CDR3nt: TGTGCCAGCAGGAAGGGACAGACGTCTAGCAATCAGCCCCAGCATTTT
CDR3aa: CASRKGQTSSNQPQHF
j_gene: TRBJ1-5
d_gene: TRBD1
v_gene: TRBV6-5
abundance: -

CDR3nt: TGTGCCAGCGGCGTGGGGGGTTTACCCTCCTACAATGAGCAGTTCTTC
CDR3aa: CASGVGGLPSYNEQFF
j_gene: TRBJ2-1
d_gene: -
v_gene: TRBV27
abundance: few

CDR3nt: TGTGCCAGCAGACAAAACGGCAATTCACCCCTCCACTTT
CDR3aa: CASRQNGNSPLHF
j_gene: TRBJ1-6
d_gene: -
v_gene: TRBV6-2/TRBV6-3
abundance: -

CDR3nt: TGTGCCAGTAGATCGGGGGGAATCAGGAACACTGGAGCTTTCTTT
CDR3aa: CASRSGGIRNTGAFF
j_gene: TRBJ1-1
d_gene: -
v_gene: TRBV12-3/TRBV12-4
abundance: -

CDR3nt: TGTGCCAGCAGCGACACGACAGGGGACCTTCCTAACTATGGCTACACCTTC
CDR3aa: CASSDTTGDLPNYGYTF
j_gene: TRBJ1-2
d_gene: TRBD1
v_gene: TRBV5-6
abundance: -

CDR3nt: TGTGCCAGCAGTTACTCGATCAGCACGAATGAAAAACTGTTTTTT
CDR3aa: CASSYSISTNEKLFF
j_gene: TRBJ1-4
d_gene: -
v_gene: TRBV6-2/TRBV6-3
abundance: -

CDR3nt: TGTGCCAGCAGCTTAGCGCGTGGCTCAGGGGGTCTTGATACGCAGTATTTT
CDR3aa: CASSLARGSGGLDTQYF
j_gene: TRBJ2-3
d_gene: TRBD1
v_gene: TRBV7-9
abundance: once

CDR3nt: TGTGCCAGCAGTTACTGGAGATACTCTGGGGCCAACGTCCTGACTTTC
CDR3aa: CASSYWRYSGANVLTF
j_gene: TRBJ2-6
d_gene: -
v_gene: TRBV6-5
abundance: -

CDR3nt: TGTGCCAGCTCACCAGACGGGAGCAACACCGGGGAGCTGTTTTTT
CDR3aa: CASSPDGSNTGELFF
j_gene: TRBJ2-2
d_gene: -
v_gene: TRBV18
abundance: once

CDR3nt: TGTGCCAGTCGGGAATTGCAGGGGTTCACCGGGGAGCTGTTTTTT
CDR3aa: CASRELQGFTGELFF
j_gene: TRBJ2-2
d_gene: -
v_gene: TRBV27
abundance: -

CDR3nt: TGTGCCAGCAGCTTGGGACAGCAACCCAATCAGCCCCAGCATTTT
CDR3aa: CASSLGQQPNQPQHF
j_gene: TRBJ1-5
d_gene: -
v_gene: TRBV5-8
abundance: -

CDR3nt: TGTGCCAGCAGTGCCACCGGGACTAGCGGGTCAGGTGAGCAGTTCTTC
CDR3aa: CASSATGTSGSGEQFF
j_gene: TRBJ2-1
d_gene: TRBD2
v_gene: TRBV6-2/TRBV6-3
abundance: -

CDR3nt: TGTGCCAGCAAAAAGGGGCAAGAAGATTCACCCCTCCACTTT
CDR3aa: CASKKGQEDSPLHF
j_gene: TRBJ1-6
d_gene: -
v_gene: TRBV6-6
abundance: -

CDR3nt: TGTGCCAGCAGTTACTCGAGGCCGGGGGTGGGATATAATTCACCCCTCCACTTT
CDR3aa: CASSYSRPGVGYNSPLHF
j_gene: TRBJ1-6
d_gene: -
v_gene: TRBV6-5
abundance: -

CDR3nt: TGTGCCAGCAGTGAAAACGGGAGAAACTACGAGCAGTACTTC
CDR3aa: CASSENGRNYEQYF
j_gene: TRBJ2-7
d_gene: -
v_gene: TRBV6-1
abundance: once

CDR3nt: TGTGCCAGCAGCGTCCCGGGACAGGGGTATGGCTACACCTTC
CDR3aa: CASSVPGQGYGYTF
j_gene: TRBJ1-2
d_gene: TRBD1
v_gene: TRBV7-2
abundance: -

CDR3nt: TGTGCCTGGAGTGAACGCTACGAGCAGTACTTC
CDR3aa: CAWSERYEQYF
j_gene: TRBJ2-7
d_gene: -
v_gene: TRBV30
abundance: -

CDR3nt: TGTGCCAGCACCGGGGCGCACTCCTCTGGGGCCAACGTCCTGACTTTC
CDR3aa: CASTGAHSSGANVLTF
j_gene: TRBJ2-6
d_gene: -
v_gene: TRBV6-2/TRBV6-3
abundance: -

CDR3nt: TGTGCCAGCAGTTACCAGCGCGCCAATGAGCAGTTCTTC
CDR3aa: CASSYQRANEQFF
j_gene: TRBJ2-1
d_gene: -
v_gene: TRBV19
abundance: -

CDR3nt: TGTGCCAGTAAACTTGGGCAGGCCACCAAAGATCGCTACACCTTC
CDR3aa: CASKLGQATKDRYTF
j_gene: TRBJ1-2
d_gene: -
v_gene: TRBV19
abundance: -

CDR3nt: TGTGCCAGTAGTATAGGCCCCAATGAGCAGTTCTTC
CDR3aa: CASSIGPNEQFF
j_gene: TRBJ2-1
d_gene: -
v_gene: TRBV19
abundance: -

CDR3nt: TGCAGCGTCGAAGTGTCTCGCTCCTACAATGAGCAGTTCTTC
CDR3aa: CSVEVSRSYNEQFF
j_gene: TRBJ2-1
d_gene: -
v_gene: TRBV29-1
abundance: -

CDR3nt: TGTGCCAGTAGTATAGGGATAGCCCTGTCCCAGCATTTT
CDR3aa: CASSIGIALSQHF
j_gene: TRBJ1-5
d_gene: -
v_gene: TRBV19
abundance: -

CDR3nt: TGTGCCAGTAGTACCAGCGTCTCTGGGGCCAACGTCCTGACTTTC
CDR3aa: CASSTSVSGANVLTF
j_gene: TRBJ2-6
d_gene: -
v_gene: TRBV19
abundance: -

CDR3nt: TGTGCCAGTAGGAAGAGCGGGCCTGACTCCTACAATGAGCAGTTCTTC
CDR3aa: CASRKSGPDSYNEQFF
j_gene: TRBJ2-1
d_gene: -
v_gene: TRBV19
abundance: -

CDR3nt: TGTGCCAGCAGTTACAGCACTTTAGGGAAAACTGAAGCTTTCTTT
CDR3aa: CASSYSTLGKTEAFF
j_gene: TRBJ1-1
d_gene: -
v_gene: TRBV6-2/TRBV6-3
abundance: -

CDR3nt: TGTGCCAGCAGTCGACGACTAGCGGGAGGGCCAGATACACAGTATTTT
CDR3aa: CASSRRLAGGPDTQYF
j_gene: TRBJ2-3
d_gene: TRBD2
v_gene: TRBV6-2/TRBV6-3
abundance: -

CDR3nt: TGTGCCAGTAGTATAGGGTCTGTATACAATGAGCAGTTCTTC
CDR3aa: CASSIGSVYNEQFF
j_gene: TRBJ2-1
d_gene: -
v_gene: TRBV19
abundance: -

CDR3nt: TGTGCCAGTAGTCAGGCCCTCGCTCCTGGGGCCAACGTCCTGACTTTC
CDR3aa: CASSQALAPGANVLTF
j_gene: TRBJ2-6
d_gene: -
v_gene: TRBV19
abundance: -

CDR3nt: TGTGCCAGCAGTTCCGCCCGCCCTAGGGATGATGTCGAGCAGTACTTC
CDR3aa: CASSSARPRDDVEQYF
j_gene: TRBJ2-7
d_gene: -
v_gene: TRBV6-5
abundance: -

CDR3nt: TGTGCCACCAGCAGAGCGGGGTCTGGGGCCAACGTCCTGACTTTC
CDR3aa: CATSRAGSGANVLTF
j_gene: TRBJ2-6
d_gene: -
v_gene: TRBV15
abundance: -

CDR3nt: TGTGCCAGCAGTGAAGCGGGGACAGGGCGGAATGGCTACACCTTC
CDR3aa: CASSEAGTGRNGYTF
j_gene: TRBJ1-2
d_gene: TRBD1
v_gene: TRBV6-1
abundance: -

CDR3nt: TGTGCCAGCACGGACAGGGTCCATACGCAGTATTTT
CDR3aa: CASTDRVHTQYF
j_gene: TRBJ2-3
d_gene: TRBD1
v_gene: TRBV6-6
abundance: -

CDR3nt: TGTGCCAGTAGCCTCCGGAGAGATACGCAGTATTTT
CDR3aa: CASSLRRDTQYF
j_gene: TRBJ2-3
d_gene: -
v_gene: TRBV19
abundance: -

CDR3nt: TGTGCCTGGAGTCGAGAGACAGTTCACGAGACCCAGTACTTC
CDR3aa: CAWSRETVHETQYF
j_gene: TRBJ2-5
d_gene: -
v_gene: TRBV30
abundance: -

CDR3nt: TGTGCCAGTAGTAAAACTAGCGGGAGTATGGATGAGCAGTTCTTC
CDR3aa: CASSKTSGSMDEQFF
j_gene: TRBJ2-1
d_gene: TRBD2
v_gene: TRBV19
abundance: -

CDR3nt: TGTGCCAGTAGCCAAACTAGCGGGGCCTACGAGCAGTACTTC
CDR3aa: CASSQTSGAYEQYF
j_gene: TRBJ2-7
d_gene: TRBD2
v_gene: TRBV19
abundance: -

CDR3nt: TGTGCCACCAGCAGAGAGGGTAGCGGTGTCTACAATGAGCAGTTCTTC
CDR3aa: CATSREGSGVYNEQFF
j_gene: TRBJ2-1
d_gene: -
v_gene: TRBV15
abundance: -

CDR3nt: TGCGCCAGCACTGGAAGGGGACAGGGGATCATCCACGAGCAGTACTTC
CDR3aa: CASTGRGQGIIHEQYF
j_gene: TRBJ2-7
d_gene: TRBD1
v_gene: TRBV10-1
abundance: -

CDR3nt: TGTGCCAGCAGTTACGGCCCATCGGACAGGGGGCGGAATTCACCCCTCCACTTT
CDR3aa: CASSYGPSDRGRNSPLHF
j_gene: TRBJ1-6
d_gene: TRBD1
v_gene: TRBV6-6
abundance: -

CDR3nt: TGTGCCAGCAGCCCCCGCCCGGCAGGTCGGGGCCAAGAGACCCAGTACTTC
CDR3aa: CASSPRPAGRGQETQYF
j_gene: TRBJ2-5
d_gene: -
v_gene: TRBV6-2/TRBV6-3
abundance: -